The clone carrying this T cell receptor beta chain appeared many times. Germline V gene lookup returns CDR1 MDHEN and CDR2 SYDVKM. The CDR3 has 12 residues. There were TCR beta CDR3 regions amplified from RNA transcripts. The TCR CDR3 first-round RT-PCR relied on the HTBI primer set. One entry per CDR3 protein, called by TCRdb with MiXCR from the multiplex PCR reads. The repertoire consists of around 240,000 distinct CDR3 sequences, with 13% to 15% occurring once and the leading ten covering 13%. This sample stems from a study of T cells in Graves' hyperthyroidism and ophthalmopathy. The V gene is TRBV28, the J gene TRBJ1-1, with a weak D call TRBD1 (5 bases). Sequenced input: blood. The clonotype comes from a woman aged 40 to 50 with Graves' hyperthyroidism that later progressed to Graves' ophthalmopathy. The CDR3 protein is CVVGEVFAEAFF. In nucleotides, the CDR3 is TGTGTTGTGGGGGAGGTGTTCGCTGAAGCTTTCTTT.